These 10 T cell receptor beta chains share one sample of origin, sequenced in a study of identical twins. Each CDR3 protein is one row after TCRdb ran MiXCR on the 5' RACE reads. The sample shows approximately 220,000 distinct CDR3 sequences, over 8% of them seen only once. Sequenced material: memory (CD45RO+) T cells sorted from blood. The receptors derive from a woman under 30 in good health.

This clonotype was seen a few times. This rearrangement joins TRBV30 to TRBJ1-1; D is undetermined. Deletions cut 3 bases from V and 0 bases from J, with 5 bases between. Germline V CDR1 and CDR2: GTSNPN, SVGIG (reference sequence). The CDR3 runs to 12 residues. The CDR3 DNA follows: TGTGCCTGGAGGCAGATGAACACTGAAGCTTTCTTT. Translation gives CAWRQMNTEAFF.

As for this clonotype: This may be a read error, as it is one base from a much larger clone. This sequence joins TRBV11-3 and TRBJ2-3, with D possibly being TRBD2 (5 bases). V lost 6 bases to trimming and J lost 1 base, with 8 bases between them. The germline CDR1 and CDR2 sequences are SGHNT and YENEEA. This CDR3 spans 13 amino acids. In DNA form, the CDR3 reads TGTGCCAGCAGTGAGGGAGGCACAGATACGCAGTATTTT. The encoded protein is CASSEGGTDTQYF. Using reference TRBV11-3 and TRBJ2-3 for the parts outside the CDR3, the full variable domain is EAGVVQSPRYKIIEKKQPVAFWCNPISGHNTLYWYLQNLGQGPELLIRYENEEAVDDSQLPKDRFSAERLKGVDSTLKIQPAELGDSAVYLCASSEGGTDTQYFGPGTRLTVL.

This clonotype has ten or more counts. The V gene is TRBV20-1, the J gene TRBJ2-4; 12 bases map to TRBD1. V trimming: 6 bases; J trimming: 6 bases; junction bases outside the gene matches: 9. Per germline, CDR1 DFQATT and CDR2 SNEGSKA (reference sequence). This CDR3 has 15 amino acids. This CDR3 is CSASPGQGARNIQYF. The CDR3 bases are TGCAGTGCGTCCCCGGGACAGGGGGCTAGAAACATTCAGTACTTC.

This clonotype has more than one count but fewer than ten. J is TRBJ1-2 and V is TRBV15; 8 nucleotides align to TRBD1. Germline V gives CDR1 LNHNV, CDR2 YYDKDF (reference sequence). J lost 3 bases, V lost 5 bases, and 2 bases had no gene match. This CDR3 region has 13 residues. CDR3: CATSQGADYGYTF. The CDR3 nucleotides are TGTGCCACCAGCCAGGGGGCAGACTATGGCTACACCTTC.

The rearrangement links TRBV29-1 to TRBJ2-2; D may be TRBD1 (5 bases). Germline V lookup: CDR1 SQVTM, CDR2 ANQGSEA. The CDR3 totals 14 residues. V was shortened by 7 bases and J by 2 bases, with 14 bases between the two germline ends. Here the CDR3 DNA reads TGCAGCGCTGGAGACAGAAAAAACACCGGGGAGCTGTTTTTT. Its translation: CSAGDRKNTGELFF.

In its sample, this clonotype was seen many times. At one end the junction does not follow the germline gene, possibly because of a read error. The chain is built from TRBV7-9 and TRBJ2-7; no reliable D call. The length of the CDR3 is 11 residues. CDR1 SEHNR and CDR2 FQNEAQ come from the germline V gene (reference sequence). The CDR3 loop reads CASSLENEQYF. For the CDR3, the DNA is TGCGCCAGCAGCCTGGAGAACGAGCAGTACTTC.

J is TRBJ2-1 and V is TRBV10-1, with D perhaps matching TRBD1 (5 bases). The end of the DNA fits TRBJ2-7 better, so the J call may be wrong. The CDR3 sequence is 13 residues long. In germline, CDR1 is WNHNN, CDR2 SYGVQD (reference sequence). For the CDR3, the DNA is TGCGCCAGTTCATCGCAGGGCTACAATGAGCAGTACTTC. Protein sequence: CASSSQGYNEQYF.

This clonotype has only a few counts. The gene calls are TRBV6-6 and TRBJ2-7, with D perhaps matching TRBD2 (5 bases). The germline V gene encodes CDR1 MNHNY and CDR2 SVGAGI (reference sequence). The CDR3 is 11 residues long. Trimming removed 11 bases at V and 3 bases at J, with 11 bases between. CDR3 loop: CACAGLYEQYF. The CDR3 coding sequence is TGTGCCTGCGCGGGCCTCTACGAGCAGTACTTC.

The chain links TRBV20-1 to TRBJ1-2, with a weak D call TRBD1 (5 bases). Trimming cost V 1 base and J 8 bases, with 14 bases left between them. The CDR3 spans 13 residues. Per the germline V gene, CDR1 is DFQATT and CDR2 is SNEGSKA (reference sequence). The CDR3 protein is CSARVGVSRGYTF. The CDR3, as DNA: TGCAGTGCTAGAGTAGGGGTTAGTAGAGGCTACACCTTC.

Only a few counts were recorded for this clonotype. The V gene is TRBV20-1, the J gene TRBJ2-7, with D perhaps TRBD1 or TRBD2 (5 bases each). CDR3 size: 15 residues. V lost 0 bases and J 2 bases, leaving 14 bases between the germline ends. Per the germline V gene, CDR1 is DFQATT and CDR2 is SNEGSKA (reference sequence). The CDR3, as DNA: TGCAGTGCTAGAGATCGTGGGGGATCTGCCTACGAGCAGTACTTC. Translation gives CSARDRGGSAYEQYF.